These T cell receptor beta chains were read from a single sample in a study of identifying expanded T cells in peripheral blood. Method: immunoSEQ multiplex PCR; TCRdb's copy keeps in-frame clones and lacks some. The data contain about 91,000 clones, 88% of them singletons. Sequencing was performed on blood. These receptors came from a person aged 18 to 75 in good health. Both conserved end residues are part of each CDR3. A D gene is named only where the DNA matches it firmly. Clone size is given for some rows only: seen once, a few or many times, or a class if the clone is expanded.

CDR3 protein: CASSGGESYEQYF
CDR3 DNA: TGTGCCAGCAGCGGCGGGGAGTCCTACGAGCAGTACTTC
J gene: TRBJ2-7
V gene: TRBV25-1
clone size: -
D gene: -

CDR3 protein: CASSTSPNREPFNSPLHF
CDR3 DNA: TGTGCCAGCAGCACCAGTCCGAACCGGGAGCCCTTTAATTCACCCCTCCACTTT
J gene: TRBJ1-6
V gene: TRBV7-8
clone size: -
D gene: -

CDR3 protein: CASSDGPGLEQYF
CDR3 DNA: TGTGCCAGCAGTGACGGCCCCGGGCTCGAGCAGTACTTC
J gene: TRBJ2-7
V gene: TRBV6-1
clone size: -
D gene: -

CDR3 protein: CASSSVAGAVQDTQYF
CDR3 DNA: TGTGCCAGCAGCTCAGTAGCGGGAGCGGTTCAAGATACGCAGTATTTT
J gene: TRBJ2-3
V gene: TRBV11-2
clone size: -
D gene: TRBD2

CDR3 protein: CASSFRVFSYEQYF
CDR3 DNA: TGTGCCAGCAGCTTCAGGGTTTTTTCCTACGAGCAGTACTTC
J gene: TRBJ2-7
V gene: TRBV11-2
clone size: -
D gene: -

CDR3 protein: CASSDRYTEAFF
CDR3 DNA: TGTGCCAGCAGTGACCGATACACTGAAGCTTTCTTT
J gene: TRBJ1-1
V gene: TRBV6-5
clone size: -
D gene: -

CDR3 protein: CATSAGTGPGYGYTF
CDR3 DNA: TGTGCCACCAGCGCCGGGACAGGGCCAGGCTATGGCTACACCTTC
J gene: TRBJ1-2
V gene: TRBV15
clone size: -
D gene: TRBD1

CDR3 protein: CASSYSWTGRDEQYF
CDR3 DNA: TGTGCCAGCAGTTACTCCTGGACAGGGCGCGACGAGCAGTACTTC
J gene: TRBJ2-7
V gene: TRBV6-5
clone size: few
D gene: TRBD1

CDR3 protein: CASSFFGTALSYEQYF
CDR3 DNA: TGTGCCAGCAGCTTCTTTGGGACAGCCCTCTCCTACGAGCAGTACTTC
J gene: TRBJ2-7
V gene: TRBV7-9
clone size: -
D gene: TRBD1

CDR3 protein: CASSVQGAGQPQHF
CDR3 DNA: TGCGCCAGCAGTGTACAGGGGGCAGGGCAGCCCCAGCATTTT
J gene: TRBJ1-5
V gene: TRBV10-2
clone size: once
D gene: TRBD1

CDR3 protein: CASSYWGSSSTEAFF
CDR3 DNA: TGTGCCAGCAGTTACTGGGGCAGCTCCTCCACTGAAGCTTTCTTT
J gene: TRBJ1-1
V gene: TRBV6-5
clone size: -
D gene: -

CDR3 protein: CSVQGLQETQYF
CDR3 DNA: TGCAGCGTACAGGGTCTCCAAGAGACCCAGTACTTC
J gene: TRBJ2-5
V gene: TRBV29-1
clone size: -
D gene: -

CDR3 protein: CASSQGRRDEKLFF
CDR3 DNA: TGTGCCAGCAGCCAGGGGCGACGAGATGAAAAACTGTTTTTT
J gene: TRBJ1-4
V gene: TRBV7-8
clone size: -
D gene: -

CDR3 protein: CASSQDHRAPYEQYF
CDR3 DNA: TGCGCCAGCAGCCAAGATCACAGGGCACCCTACGAGCAGTACTTC
J gene: TRBJ2-7
V gene: TRBV4-1
clone size: few
D gene: -

CDR3 protein: CTSSQDIGVKKNSNQPQHF
CDR3 DNA: TGCACCAGCAGCCAAGATATAGGGGTAAAAAAAAATAGCAATCAGCCCCAGCATTTT
J gene: TRBJ1-5
V gene: TRBV1
clone size: -
D gene: -

CDR3 protein: CASSTGTDFGNQPQHF
CDR3 DNA: TGTGCCAGTAGTACCGGGACTGACTTCGGCAATCAGCCCCAGCATTTT
J gene: TRBJ1-5
V gene: TRBV19
clone size: -
D gene: -

CDR3 protein: CASSEAFLAYNSPLHF
CDR3 DNA: TGTGCCAGCAGTGAAGCGTTTTTAGCGTATAATTCACCCCTCCACTTT
J gene: TRBJ1-6
V gene: TRBV6-1
clone size: -
D gene: -

CDR3 protein: CASSEAGGLGYEQYF
CDR3 DNA: TGTGCCAGCAGTGAAGCGGGCGGGCTAGGCTACGAGCAGTACTTC
J gene: TRBJ2-7
V gene: TRBV6-1
clone size: once
D gene: -

CDR3 protein: CASNLRETYYEQYF
CDR3 DNA: TGTGCCAGCAACCTTCGGGAAACTTACTACGAGCAGTACTTC
J gene: TRBJ2-7
V gene: TRBV28
clone size: once
D gene: -

CDR3 protein: CASSSRGGDEQYF
CDR3 DNA: TGCGCCAGCAGCTCCCGTGGGGGGGACGAGCAGTACTTC
J gene: TRBJ2-7
V gene: TRBV5-1
clone size: few
D gene: TRBD2

CDR3 protein: CASIPRVSPYEQYF
CDR3 DNA: TGTGCCAGCATCCCACGGGTTTCCCCCTACGAGCAGTACTTC
J gene: TRBJ2-7
V gene: TRBV28
clone size: -
D gene: -

CDR3 protein: CASSSPGRGGYGYTF
CDR3 DNA: TGTGCCAGCAGCTCCCCCGGAAGGGGAGGTTATGGCTACACCTTC
J gene: TRBJ1-2
V gene: TRBV11-2
clone size: -
D gene: -

CDR3 protein: CASSSGLAGVNTGELFF
CDR3 DNA: TGTGCCAGCAGCTCAGGACTAGCGGGGGTAAACACCGGGGAGCTGTTTTTT
J gene: TRBJ2-2
V gene: TRBV7-2
clone size: -
D gene: TRBD2

CDR3 protein: CASSTSSNQPQHF
CDR3 DNA: TGTGCCAGTAGTACAAGTAGCAATCAGCCCCAGCATTTT
J gene: TRBJ1-5
V gene: TRBV19
clone size: -
D gene: -

CDR3 protein: CASIQLSSGIINEQFF
CDR3 DNA: TGTGCCAGCATCCAACTCTCTAGCGGAATTATAAATGAGCAGTTCTTC
J gene: TRBJ2-1
V gene: TRBV28
clone size: -
D gene: TRBD2

CDR3 protein: CASSTIQGSTYNEQFF
CDR3 DNA: TGTGCCAGCAGTACGATACAGGGTTCGACCTACAATGAGCAGTTCTTC
J gene: TRBJ2-1
V gene: TRBV28
clone size: -
D gene: -

CDR3 protein: CASSPQGTRVADTQYF
CDR3 DNA: TGTGCCAGCAGTCCGCAGGGGACTAGGGTGGCAGATACGCAGTATTTT
J gene: TRBJ2-3
V gene: TRBV5-5
clone size: -
D gene: TRBD2

CDR3 protein: CASSLGPGDGNSPLHF
CDR3 DNA: TGCGCCAGCAGCTTGGGCCCAGGAGACGGTAATTCACCCCTCCACTTT
J gene: TRBJ1-6
V gene: TRBV5-1
clone size: -
D gene: -

CDR3 protein: CASSPAGFPPPGSTDTQYF
CDR3 DNA: TGTGCCAGCTCACCAGCGGGGTTCCCCCCACCGGGTAGCACAGATACGCAGTATTTT
J gene: TRBJ2-3
V gene: TRBV18
clone size: -
D gene: -

CDR3 protein: CASNIANQPQHF
CDR3 DNA: TGCGCCAGCAACATCGCGAATCAGCCCCAGCATTTT
J gene: TRBJ1-5
V gene: TRBV5-1
clone size: -
D gene: -

CDR3 protein: CASSLRSGEIMNTEAFF
CDR3 DNA: TGTGCCAGCAGCTTGCGTTCGGGGGAGATCATGAACACTGAAGCTTTCTTT
J gene: TRBJ1-1
V gene: TRBV5-2
clone size: -
D gene: -

CDR3 protein: CASSFIEMGGEQYF
CDR3 DNA: TGCGCCAGCAGCTTTATAGAGATGGGGGGAGAGCAGTACTTC
J gene: TRBJ2-7
V gene: TRBV5-1
clone size: -
D gene: -

CDR3 protein: CASSLGRSGNTIYF
CDR3 DNA: TGTGCCAGCAGCTTGGGCAGATCTGGAAACACCATATATTTT
J gene: TRBJ1-3
V gene: TRBV7-3
clone size: few
D gene: -

CDR3 protein: CAWSVWTGRGSYEQYF
CDR3 DNA: TGTGCCTGGAGTGTATGGACAGGCCGGGGATCCTACGAGCAGTACTTC
J gene: TRBJ2-7
V gene: TRBV30
clone size: -
D gene: TRBD1

CDR3 protein: CAILQEGDEQYF
CDR3 DNA: TGTGCCATCCTCCAGGAGGGCGACGAGCAGTACTTC
J gene: TRBJ2-7
V gene: TRBV10-3
clone size: -
D gene: -

CDR3 protein: CASSEEGTGSNGYTF
CDR3 DNA: TGTGCCAGCAGTGAAGAGGGGACAGGGAGCAATGGCTACACCTTC
J gene: TRBJ1-2
V gene: TRBV6-1
clone size: -
D gene: TRBD1

CDR3 protein: CASSEELQKRLTFGSPLHF
CDR3 DNA: TGTGCCAGCAGTGAAGAGTTGCAGAAGCGACTGACTTTCGGTTCACCCCTCCACTTT
J gene: TRBJ1-6
V gene: TRBV6-1
clone size: -
D gene: -

CDR3 protein: CASDKDFTYEQYF
CDR3 DNA: TGTGCCAGCGACAAAGATTTCACCTACGAGCAGTACTTC
J gene: TRBJ2-7
V gene: TRBV6-1
clone size: -
D gene: -

CDR3 protein: CASSEETGRPNTEAFF
CDR3 DNA: TGTGCCAGCAGTGAGGAAACCGGGCGACCGAACACTGAAGCTTTCTTT
J gene: TRBJ1-1
V gene: TRBV6-1
clone size: -
D gene: -

CDR3 protein: CASSPARFDRGSSSPLHF
CDR3 DNA: TGTGCCAGCTCACCTGCCCGGTTCGACAGGGGATCCTCTTCACCCCTCCACTTT
J gene: TRBJ1-6
V gene: TRBV18
clone size: -
D gene: TRBD1

CDR3 protein: CASKYSTCRVTQYF
CDR3 DNA: TGTGCCAGCAAGTATAGCACTTGCCGGGTGACCCAGTACTTC
J gene: TRBJ2-5
V gene: TRBV6-8
clone size: once
D gene: -

CDR3 protein: CASSEGGDGSYEQYF
CDR3 DNA: TGTGCCAGCAGTGAAGGGGGGGACGGCTCCTACGAGCAGTACTTC
J gene: TRBJ2-7
V gene: TRBV6-8
clone size: -
D gene: -

CDR3 protein: CASSLKGNTEAFF
CDR3 DNA: TGTGCCAGCAGTTTAAAGGGGAACACTGAAGCTTTCTTT
J gene: TRBJ1-1
V gene: TRBV27
clone size: -
D gene: -

CDR3 protein: CASSPPGVSGNTIYF
CDR3 DNA: TGTGCCAGCTCACCCCCCGGGGTCTCTGGAAACACCATATATTTT
J gene: TRBJ1-3
V gene: TRBV18
clone size: -
D gene: -

CDR3 protein: CASSVGSGDSAFF
CDR3 DNA: TGTGCCAGCAGCGTAGGGTCTGGGGACTCAGCTTTCTTT
J gene: TRBJ1-1
V gene: TRBV9
clone size: -
D gene: -

CDR3 protein: CASSLASTDTQYF
CDR3 DNA: TGTGCCAGCAGCTTAGCTAGCACAGATACGCAGTATTTT
J gene: TRBJ2-3
V gene: TRBV7-2
clone size: -
D gene: -

CDR3 protein: CASSDLPYTEAFF
CDR3 DNA: TGCGCCAGCAGTGACTTACCCTACACTGAAGCTTTCTTT
J gene: TRBJ1-1
V gene: TRBV10-1
clone size: -
D gene: -

CDR3 protein: CASSLEGARREGDLQFF
CDR3 DNA: TGCGCCAGCAGCTTGGAAGGGGCGCGGCGGGAGGGCGATTTGCAGTTCTTC
J gene: TRBJ2-1
V gene: TRBV5-1
clone size: -
D gene: TRBD2

CDR3 protein: CASSPDTGELFF
CDR3 DNA: TGTGCCAGCAGCCCCGACACCGGGGAGCTGTTTTTT
J gene: TRBJ2-2
V gene: TRBV14
clone size: -
D gene: -

CDR3 protein: CASSFAGTSAYEQYF
CDR3 DNA: TGTGCCAGCAGCTTCGCCGGGACGTCAGCCTACGAGCAGTACTTC
J gene: TRBJ2-7
V gene: TRBV5-4
clone size: -
D gene: -

CDR3 protein: CASSVGTGEYNEQFF
CDR3 DNA: TGTGCCAGCAGTGTCGGGACAGGGGAATACAATGAGCAGTTCTTC
J gene: TRBJ2-1
V gene: TRBV2
clone size: -
D gene: TRBD1